The 9 T cell receptor beta chains in this list originate from one sample, sequenced in a study of T cells in Graves' hyperthyroidism and ophthalmopathy. RNA transcripts served as the template for amplifying TCR beta CDR3 regions. TCR CDR3 regions were first amplified by RT-PCR with HTBI primers. TCRdb independently ran MiXCR on the multiplex PCR reads; one entry per CDR3 protein. Of 400,000 to 550,000 distinct CDR3 sequences listed, approximately 15% are singletons. The specimen was blood. These receptors were taken from a woman aged 18 to 35 with Graves' hyperthyroidism.

This clonotype was recorded many times. The rearrangement joins TRBV6-1 to TRBJ2-3, with D perhaps matching TRBD1 (6 bases). V lost 1 base to trimming and J lost 2 bases, with 13 bases between them. This CDR3 has 16 residues. Germline CDR1 reads MNHNS; CDR2 reads SASEGT. The CDR3 bases are TGTGCCAGCAGTGAAGTGGGGGCTCGTTTCACAGATACGCAGTATTTT. Translating it yields CASSEVGARFTDTQYF.

This clonotype showed up many times. The chain has TRBV6-6 and TRBJ2-2; TRBD1 matches at 7 bases. V shed 2 bases, J shed 5 bases, and the junction held 2 bases outside the gene matches. The germline gives CDR1 MNHNY, CDR2 SVGAGI (reference sequence). The CDR3 extends over 14 amino acids. The CDR3 region is CASSYDRETGELFF. Here the CDR3 DNA reads TGTGCCAGCAGTTACGACAGGGAAACCGGGGAGCTGTTTTTT.

The chain links TRBV27 to TRBJ2-7; tentatively, D is TRBD2 (5 bases). The CDR3 is made up of 14 amino acids. Germline CDR1 and CDR2: MNHEY and SMNVEV (reference sequence). Trimming removed 3 bases at V and 3 bases at J, with 12 bases between. This CDR3 reads CASSFQGLIYEQYF. The DNA of the CDR3 is TGTGCCAGCAGTTTCCAAGGACTGATCTACGAGCAGTACTTC.

The chain has TRBV7-3 and TRBJ2-1; 13 bases are shared with TRBD2. The CDR3 contains 18 residues. Unmatched junction bases numbered 7, after V lost 5 bases and J lost 0 bases. Germline values: CDR1 SGHTA, CDR2 FQGTGA. CDR3 sequence: CASSPRTSGGSSYNEQFF. The CDR3 DNA follows: TGTGCCAGCAGCCCTAGGACTAGCGGGGGTAGCTCCTACAATGAGCAGTTCTTC.

This clonotype came up a few times. The chain has TRBV6-1 and TRBJ1-5; TRBD1 aligns across 7 bases. V lost 3 bases to trimming and J lost 1 base; unmatched junction nucleotides: 3. Germline CDR1 and CDR2: MNHNS and SASEGT. The CDR3 consists of 15 residues. CDR3 protein: CASSDQTGSNQPQHF. As DNA, the CDR3 is TGTGCCAGCAGTGACCAGACAGGGAGCAATCAGCCCCAGCATTTT.

This CDR3 is CATQLAVSTDTQYF. The CDR3, as DNA: TGTGCCACCCAACTAGCGGTCAGCACAGATACGCAGTATTTT. The chain links TRBV10-3 to TRBJ2-3; 8 bases match TRBD2. V shed 10 bases and J 0 bases; nucleotides not matched to a gene: 6. Germline V gives CDR1 ENHRY, CDR2 SYGVKD. The length of the CDR3 is 14 residues.

Ten or more counts support this clonotype. V is TRBV6-5 and J is TRBJ2-7, with TRBD2 identical over 9 bases. V shed 2 bases, J shed 0 bases, and the junction held 11 bases outside the gene matches. The germline V gene encodes CDR1 MNHEY and CDR2 SVGAGI. CDR3 length: 18 residues. Written as DNA, the CDR3 is TGTGCCAGCAGTTACCCCTTTAATGCGGGAGGGCTCTCCTACGAGCAGTACTTC. It codes for CASSYPFNAGGLSYEQYF.

This clonotype was seen ten or more times. This sequence joins TRBV20-1 and TRBJ2-1; D not resolved. CDR1 DFQATT and CDR2 SNEGSKA come from the germline V gene (reference sequence). This CDR3 is 10 amino acids long. With 5 bases removed from V and 5 bases from J, the gap between germline ends came to 4 bases. CDR3 in amino acids: CSAGDNEQFF. The DNA of the CDR3 is TGCAGTGCTGGCGACAATGAGCAGTTCTTC.

The chain combines TRBV4-1 with TRBJ2-7, with a tentative D call TRBD2 (6 bases). The CDR3 sequence is 15 residues long. Germline V CDR1 and CDR2: MGHRA, YSYEKL. V was trimmed by 1 base and J by 0 bases, leaving 10 bases between them. In DNA form, the CDR3 reads TGCGCCAGCAGCCAAGTAATTAGCGGCTCCTACGAGCAGTACTTC. Encoded protein: CASSQVISGSYEQYF.